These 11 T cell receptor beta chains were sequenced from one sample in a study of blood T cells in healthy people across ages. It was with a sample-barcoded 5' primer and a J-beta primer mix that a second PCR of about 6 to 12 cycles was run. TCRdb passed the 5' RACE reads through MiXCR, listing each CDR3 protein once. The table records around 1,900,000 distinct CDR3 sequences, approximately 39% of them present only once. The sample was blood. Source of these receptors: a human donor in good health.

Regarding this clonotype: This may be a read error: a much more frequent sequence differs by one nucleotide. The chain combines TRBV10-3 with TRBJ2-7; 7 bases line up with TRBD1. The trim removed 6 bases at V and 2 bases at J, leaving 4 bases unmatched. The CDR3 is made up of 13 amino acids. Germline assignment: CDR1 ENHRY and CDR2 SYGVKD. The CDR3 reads CAISRTGAYEQYF. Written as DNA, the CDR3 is TGTGCCATCAGCCGGACAGGAGCCTACGAGCAGTACTTC.

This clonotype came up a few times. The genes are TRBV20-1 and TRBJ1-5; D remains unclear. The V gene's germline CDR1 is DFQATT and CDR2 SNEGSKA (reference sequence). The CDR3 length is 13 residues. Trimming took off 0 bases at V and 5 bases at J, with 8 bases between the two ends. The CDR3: CSARDSRYQPQHF. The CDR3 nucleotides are TGCAGTGCTAGAGATTCAAGGTATCAGCCCCAGCATTTT.

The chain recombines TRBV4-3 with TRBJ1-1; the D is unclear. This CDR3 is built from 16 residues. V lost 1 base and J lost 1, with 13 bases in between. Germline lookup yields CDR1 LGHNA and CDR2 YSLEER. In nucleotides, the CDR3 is TGCGCCAGCAGCCAAGTTTTCGCGATCCCGAACACTGAAGCTTTCTTT. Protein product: CASSQVFAIPNTEAFF.

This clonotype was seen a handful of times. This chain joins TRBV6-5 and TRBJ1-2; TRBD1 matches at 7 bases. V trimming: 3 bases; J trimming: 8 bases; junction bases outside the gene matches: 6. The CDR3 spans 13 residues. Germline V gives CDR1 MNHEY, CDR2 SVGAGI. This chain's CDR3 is CASSYQGEVGYTF. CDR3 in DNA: TGTGCCAGCAGTTATCAGGGGGAAGTGGGCTACACCTTC.

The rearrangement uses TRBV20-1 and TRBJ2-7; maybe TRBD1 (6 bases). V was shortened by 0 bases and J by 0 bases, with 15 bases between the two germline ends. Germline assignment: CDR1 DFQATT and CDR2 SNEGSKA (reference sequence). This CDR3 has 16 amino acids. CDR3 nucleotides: TGCAGTGCTAGAGATCGGCCGGGACACCCCTCCTACGAGCAGTACTTC. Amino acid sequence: CSARDRPGHPSYEQYF.

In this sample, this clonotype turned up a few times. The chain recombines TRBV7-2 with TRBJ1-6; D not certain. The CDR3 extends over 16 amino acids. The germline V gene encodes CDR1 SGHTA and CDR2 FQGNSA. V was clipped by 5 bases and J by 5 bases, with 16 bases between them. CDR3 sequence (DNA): TGTGCCAGCAGCCAGGCCCGCCCGACGAATAATTCACCCCTCCACTTT. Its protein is CASSQARPTNNSPLHF.

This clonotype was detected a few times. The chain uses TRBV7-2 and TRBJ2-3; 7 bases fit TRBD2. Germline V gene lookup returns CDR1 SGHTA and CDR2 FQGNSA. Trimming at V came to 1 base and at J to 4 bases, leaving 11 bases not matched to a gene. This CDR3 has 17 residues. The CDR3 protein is CASSLVGYGLVSDTQYF. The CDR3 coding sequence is TGTGCCAGCAGCTTAGTTGGTTATGGACTAGTTTCAGATACGCAGTATTTT.

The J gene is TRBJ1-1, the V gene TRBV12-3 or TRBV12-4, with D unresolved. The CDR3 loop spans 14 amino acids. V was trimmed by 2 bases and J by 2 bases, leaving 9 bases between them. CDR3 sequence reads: CASSLRNANTEAFF. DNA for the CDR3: TGTGCCAGCAGTTTACGGAACGCCAACACTGAAGCTTTCTTT.

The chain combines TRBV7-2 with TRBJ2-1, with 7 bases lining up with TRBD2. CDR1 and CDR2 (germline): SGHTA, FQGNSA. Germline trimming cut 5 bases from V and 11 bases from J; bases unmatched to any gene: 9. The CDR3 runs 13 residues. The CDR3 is CASSRGLFDKQFF. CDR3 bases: TGTGCCAGCAGCCGGGGACTATTCGATAAGCAGTTCTTC.

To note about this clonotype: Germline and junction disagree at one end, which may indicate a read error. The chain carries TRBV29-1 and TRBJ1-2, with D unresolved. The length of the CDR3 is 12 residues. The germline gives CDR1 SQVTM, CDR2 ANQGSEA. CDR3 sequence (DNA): TGCAGCGTTGCCGAGGAAGACTATGACTACACCTTC. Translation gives CSVAEEDYDYTF.

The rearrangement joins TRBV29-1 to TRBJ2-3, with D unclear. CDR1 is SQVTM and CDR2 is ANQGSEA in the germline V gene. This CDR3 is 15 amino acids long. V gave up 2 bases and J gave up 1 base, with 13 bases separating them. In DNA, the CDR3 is TGCAGCGTTGAAAGAGGATTCTTTGGCACAGATACGCAGTATTTT. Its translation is CSVERGFFGTDTQYF.